Listed below are T cell receptor beta chains from one sample, sequenced in a study of identical twins. TCRdb redid the calling of the 5' RACE reads with MiXCR, one entry per CDR3 protein. Among 200,000 to 300,000 distinct CDR3 sequences listed, 8% to 11% were seen once. Material for sequencing was memory T cells sorted from blood. The receptors originated from a man aged 50-59 years in good health. The conserved cysteine and the conserved F or W are not part of the CDR3 here. The order of the fields is clone size, V gene, CDR3 protein. Clone size is not always given. Where it is, it says once, few, many or a class for expanded clones.

>few|TRBV9
ASHLAGVEY
>many|TRBV5-5
ASSLGLAGSYNEQF
>few|TRBV10-3
AISDLSQGENEQF
>many|TRBV7-7
ASSLETSGGSQY
>.|TRBV29-1
SVGGQYPTEQY
>many|TRBV4-1
ASSQSGFNEQF
>.|TRBV20-1
SASRGGGTDTQY
>few|TRBV4-1
ASSQDIYEQF
>many|TRBV10-3
AISERAGGNGYT
>many|TRBV7-2
ASRPQGSYGYT
>medium-sized|TRBV7-2
ASSLSSYEQY
>many|TRBV7-2
ASSLIPYEQY
>.|TRBV5-6
ASSLLGEVVGGELF
>many|TRBV5-1
ASSLDSGNTGELF
>few|TRBV6-2/TRBV6-3
ASSSYLGTEAF
>many|TRBV29-1
SASGQGTYEQY
>.|TRBV29-1
SVETGANYNEQF
>.|TRBV15
ATSSWGHSSYNEQF
>few|TRBV11-2
ASSRSSVNTEAF
>many|TRBV18
ASSPSGSGNTIY
>many|TRBV7-8
ASSGGGGRPEAF
>many|TRBV3-1
ASSHKVPPSSGIPYEQY
>few|TRBV7-2
ASSLHVTDTQY
>many|TRBV12-5
ARGQIYEQY
>many|TRBV5-1
ASSLGQTGGNTEAF
>few|TRBV20-1
SARRDAETQY
>many|TRBV12-3/TRBV12-4
ASTSNYEGQRHSGANVLT
>many|TRBV6-2/TRBV6-3
ASSTGTSGFGEQF
>few|TRBV3-1
ASSQELGGSPYNEQF
>few|TRBV7-9
AGNNWDKAGELF
>many|TRBV11-2
ASSSDRGRYNEQF
>few|TRBV29-1
SVGRQGLSTDTQY
>many|TRBV20-1
SASVRYNSPLH
>many|TRBV9
ASSVASGYQETQY
>.|TRBV5-1
ASSSRTSGADTQY
>.|TRBV7-9
ASSPPFRTAIGSQY
>.|TRBV6-5
ASSYTTGHTDTQY
>many|TRBV28
ASDPRETNYGYT
>few|TRBV28
ASSSHDSSGGLGSYNEQF
>.|TRBV13
ASSLLAPGHTQY
>many|TRBV3-1
ASSLRASEQTGELF